These T cell receptor beta chains were read from a single sample in a study of shared clonotypes between healthy human individuals. The table came from immunoSEQ multiplex PCR; TCRdb's copy has only in-frame clones and leaves some out. Here the sample spans a few million clones, 85% to 95% being singletons. The sequenced sample consisted of naive CD4+ T cells from PBMCs. These receptors were collected from a man aged 18-30 years in good health. Some clones in this sample may be carry-over from other donors' samples. The conserved cysteine and the conserved F or W are not part of the CDR3 here. The order of the fields is V gene, J gene, CDR3 protein.

>TRBV14|TRBJ1-2
ASSQDSVSGYT
>TRBV2|TRBJ2-4
ASREILPRGIGNIQY
>TRBV5-1|TRBJ1-3
ASSLNGRGSGNTIY
>TRBV11-2|TRBJ1-1
ASSPRGPDGRMNTEAF
>TRBV7-6|TRBJ1-4
ASSGGTAPFKEKLF
>TRBV9|TRBJ1-3
ASSVTGSGNTIY
>TRBV18|TRBJ2-7
ASSPQGGGGYEQY
>TRBV7-3|TRBJ2-6
ASSPVRDGANVLT
>TRBV5-1|TRBJ2-3
ASSLARVDPSTDTQY
>TRBV7-6|TRBJ2-5
ASSLGLSEETQY
>TRBV2|TRBJ2-6
ASRKGPMDGANVLT
>TRBV2|TRBJ2-5
ASSEAGPWRGVNQETQY
>TRBV25-1|TRBJ1-1
ASSETGGFGGAF
>TRBV11-2|TRBJ2-7
ASTPGVGAEQY
>TRBV15|TRBJ2-1
ATSRAGNLRGHNEQF
>TRBV7-8|TRBJ1-5
ASSLVSAGGNQPQH
>TRBV11-2|TRBJ1-2
ASSLPAAYGYT
>TRBV14|TRBJ2-1
ASSQRGVLSGNEQF
>TRBV18|TRBJ1-5
ASSQKDRAVRGQPQH
>TRBV7-3|TRBJ2-1
ASSLIGPRGYNEQF
>TRBV6-5|TRBJ1-6
ASSYGTGNSPLH
>TRBV5-1|TRBJ2-1
ASSLQGYNEQF
>TRBV7-2|TRBJ1-5
ASSLDEGPQH
>TRBV7-9|TRBJ1-3
ASRPPGNTIY
>TRBV29-1|TRBJ1-1
SVEDRDTEAF
>TRBV11-2|TRBJ2-1
ASSFDRGLTDEQF
>TRBV7-3|TRBJ2-1
ASSSRTSGNIYEQF
>TRBV7-2|TRBJ1-1
ASSVRDRRTEAF